One and the same sample provided the 31 T cell receptor beta chains below, sequenced in a study of T cells in Graves' hyperthyroidism and ophthalmopathy. Template material for amplifying TCR beta CDR3 regions consisted of RNA transcripts. Primed by the HTBI set, a first-round RT-PCR was run on the TCR CDR3. MiXCR, run by TCRdb on the multiplex PCR reads, gives a single entry per CDR3 protein. The table has over 550,000 distinct CDR3 sequences, around 15% seen once; the top ten hold more than 15%. The sequenced sample consisted of blood. The source is a woman aged 18-29 years with Graves' hyperthyroidism.

This clonotype has only a few counts. The chain uses TRBV29-1 and TRBJ2-5; a possible D gene is TRBD2 (6 bases). Germline lookup yields CDR1 SQVTM and CDR2 ANQGSEA. V was cut by 7 bases and J by 5 bases, with 17 bases left in between. The CDR3 contains 13 residues. The CDR3 reads CSGAGRLGETQYF. The CDR3 nucleotides read TGCAGCGGGGCGGGACGGCTGGGCGAGACCCAGTACTTC.

This clonotype was observed a handful of times. This chain links TRBV5-1 with TRBJ2-1, with D perhaps TRBD1 (6 bases). Trimming stripped 5 bases from V and 7 bases from J, with 19 bases between. This CDR3 is built from 15 residues. Germline V gives CDR1 SGHRS, CDR2 YFSETQ. In nucleotides, the CDR3 is TGCGCCAGCAGTTACCGGACAGCGACTGGGAATGAGCAGTTCTTC. It yields the protein CASSYRTATGNEQFF.

This clonotype occurred many times. The chain links TRBV7-2 to TRBJ1-2; 10 nucleotides line up with TRBD1. Looked up from germline, CDR1 is SGHTA and CDR2 is FQGNSA. V lost 5 bases to trimming and J lost 6 bases; unmatched junction nucleotides: 12. The CDR3 is 16 residues long. The CDR3 loop is CASSPRTGGFVHGYTF. The DNA for the CDR3 is TGTGCCAGCAGCCCACGGACAGGGGGGTTCGTGCATGGCTACACCTTC.

This clonotype was observed a handful of times. J is TRBJ2-1 and V is TRBV27; no reliable D call. Germline CDR1 MNHEY, CDR2 SMNVEV (reference sequence). The CDR3 sequence is 13 residues long. Deletions cut 7 bases from V and 7 bases from J, with 14 bases between. CDR3 in amino acids: CASNGGGINEQFF. The CDR3 DNA follows: TGTGCCAGCAACGGCGGTGGGATAAATGAGCAGTTCTTC.

This clonotype was counted ten times or more. CDR3 sequence reads: CATSREREGSYNEQFF. DNA for the CDR3: TGTGCCACCAGCAGAGAACGGGAGGGGTCCTACAATGAGCAGTTCTTC. The chain couples TRBV15 to TRBJ2-1; 8 bases map to TRBD2. V dropped 0 bases and J dropped 1; count of bases not matched to a gene: 2. Germline loops: CDR1 LNHNV, CDR2 YYDKDF (reference sequence). The CDR3 has 16 amino acids.

This clonotype was seen repeatedly, ten times or more. This sequence joins TRBV20-1 and TRBJ1-2; 8 bases are a match to TRBD1. With V trimmed by 3 bases and J by 8 bases, 8 bases remained unmatched. Germline V gene data show CDR1 as DFQATT and CDR2 as SNEGSKA (reference sequence). The CDR3 extends over 13 amino acids. The CDR3 sequence is CSARGGTGSGYTF. The CDR3, as DNA: TGCAGTGCTAGGGGGGGGACAGGCTCCGGCTACACCTTC.

This clonotype was observed at least ten times. This sequence joins TRBV14 and TRBJ2-3; D gene ambiguous. Looked up from germline, CDR1 is SGHDN and CDR2 is FVKESK. Trimming shortened V by 4 bases and J by 2 bases, and 22 bases separated the two germline ends. The CDR3 extends over 18 amino acids. CDR3 DNA: TGTGCCAGCAGCCCTTATGTGGGTCGGTCCTCGTTCACAGATACGCAGTATTTT. Protein sequence: CASSPYVGRSSFTDTQYF.

This clonotype appeared many times. This rearrangement joins TRBV3-1 to TRBJ1-6; D is uncertain. Per germline, CDR1 LGHDT and CDR2 YNNKEL (reference sequence). CDR3 length: 13 residues. Trimming took 0 bases from V and 8 from J, leaving 5 bases between them. Written as DNA, the CDR3 is TGTGCCAGCAGCCAAGAGTACGATTCACCCCTCCACTTT. Protein product: CASSQEYDSPLHF. Looking up the rest from reference TRBV3-1 and TRBJ1-6 gives the full variable domain: DTAVSQTPKYLVTQMGNDKSIKCEQNLGHDTMYWYKQDSKKFLKIMFSYNNKELIINETVPNRFSPKSPDKAHLNLHINSLELGDSAVYFCASSQEYDSPLHFGNGTRLTVT.

This clonotype was seen repeatedly, ten times or more. The chain carries TRBV6-2 or TRBV6-3 and TRBJ2-7, with D perhaps TRBD1 or TRBD2 (6 bases each). CDR1 and CDR2 (germline): MNHEY, SVGEGT. CDR3 length equals 14 residues. The V end lost 2 bases, the J end lost 5 bases, and 13 bases lay between the germline ends. This CDR3 is CASSYTGTGNEQYF. CDR3 nucleotides: TGTGCCAGCAGTTACACAGGGACTGGCAACGAGCAGTACTTC.

The chain employs TRBV6-1 and TRBJ2-5, with 10 bases matching TRBD1. The CDR3 extends over 14 amino acids. CDR1 and CDR2 (germline): MNHNS, SASEGT. The V and J ends lost 6 bases and 5 bases, in that order; junction bases with no gene match: 6. Here the CDR3 DNA reads TGTGCCAGCAGAGAGACAGGGGGCCGGGAGACCCAGTACTTC. Translated: CASRETGGRETQYF.

The rearrangement links TRBV2 to TRBJ2-5; 10 bases are shared with TRBD1. Germline loops: CDR1 SNHLY, CDR2 FYNNEI. Trimming removed 4 bases from V and 4 bases from J; junction bases left unmatched: 6. The CDR3 covers 15 residues. The CDR3 protein is CASSGRWTGGETQYF. In nucleotides, the CDR3 is TGTGCCAGCAGTGGGAGGTGGACAGGGGGAGAGACCCAGTACTTC.

The chain has TRBV19 and TRBJ1-5; D gene uncertain. This CDR3 is 13 amino acids long. Trimming removed 6 bases at V and 7 bases at J, with 13 bases between. Germline V gene sequence: CDR1 LNHDA, CDR2 SQIVND (reference sequence). CDR3 nucleotide sequence: TGTGCCAGTAGGGCTGCAACCGGCCAGCCCCAGCATTTT. Amino acids: CASRAATGQPQHF.

This clonotype was picked up many times. V is TRBV27 and J is TRBJ2-5; TRBD2 agrees at 7 bases. This CDR3 contains 16 residues. Germline CDR1 MNHEY, CDR2 SMNVEV (reference sequence). Trimming removed 5 bases from V and 2 bases from J; junction bases left unmatched: 11. CDR3 residues: CASSLREGEGQETQYF. DNA for the CDR3: TGTGCCAGCAGTCTAAGGGAGGGAGAGGGGCAAGAGACCCAGTACTTC.

This clonotype has just a few counts. The gene calls are TRBV6-1 and TRBJ1-4; D is unresolved. Trimming removed 6 bases at V and 4 bases at J, with 9 bases between. Germline V CDR1 and CDR2: MNHNS, SASEGT. This CDR3 has 13 amino acids. The CDR3 bases are TGTGCCAGCAGCCTAGCAAGTAATGAAAAACTGTTTTTT. Translated, it gives CASSLASNEKLFF.

This clonotype was observed a few times. The chain employs TRBV5-4 and TRBJ1-2; maybe TRBD1 (5 bases). This CDR3 comprises 16 residues. Trimming pared 0 bases from V and 4 bases from J, leaving 16 bases between. CDR1 and CDR2 (germline): SGHNT, YYREEE (reference sequence). Here the CDR3 reads CASSLGGGYSVYGYTF. DNA of the CDR3: TGTGCCAGCAGCTTGGGGGGCGGCTATTCCGTCTATGGCTACACCTTC.

The V gene is TRBV18, the J gene TRBJ2-4; D is undetermined. With 0 bases removed from V and 6 bases from J, the gap between germline ends came to 12 bases. CDR1 KGHSH and CDR2 LQKENI come from the germline V gene. The CDR3 totals 15 residues. The CDR3 loop reads CASSPPIGYRNIQYF. The CDR3 DNA is TGTGCCAGCTCACCACCGATAGGATATAGAAACATTCAGTACTTC.

This clonotype was recorded at least ten times. V gene TRBV7-9 combines with J gene TRBJ2-1, with 10 bases identical to TRBD2. J was trimmed by 12 bases and V by 1 base; bases with no gene match: 6. The CDR3 length is 14 residues. Germline-derived CDR1 and CDR2 are SEHNR and FQNEAQ (reference sequence). CDR3 in amino acids: CASSLGLAGERQFF. Here the CDR3 DNA reads TGTGCCAGCAGCTTAGGGCTAGCGGGAGAGAGGCAGTTCTTC.

This clonotype showed up just a few times. The chain employs TRBV4-1 and TRBJ2-1; D not resolved. Per the germline V gene, CDR1 is MGHRA and CDR2 is YSYEKL. Trimming removed 0 bases from V and 9 bases from J, with 9 bases in between. The CDR3 extends over 13 amino acids. CDR3 coding DNA: TGCGCCAGCAGCCAAGACACTACCACTGAGCAGTTCTTC. Encoded protein: CASSQDTTTEQFF.

In this sample, this clonotype turned up many times. The genes are TRBV11-3 and TRBJ2-1; tentatively, D is TRBD2 (6 bases). Germline-derived CDR1 and CDR2 are SGHNT and YENEEA. This CDR3 region has 14 residues. V lost 1 base and J lost 10, with 14 bases in between. The CDR3 protein is CASSLARGSLEQFF. CDR3 coding DNA: TGTGCCAGCAGCTTAGCTCGGGGGTCCCTGGAGCAGTTCTTC.

This clonotype has more than one count but fewer than ten. The V call is TRBV20-1, the J call TRBJ2-7; the D gene is possibly TRBD1 (6 bases). V dropped 6 bases and J dropped 0 bases, with 15 bases sitting between them. The CDR3 spans 14 residues. Germline lookup yields CDR1 DFQATT and CDR2 SNEGSKA (reference sequence). The CDR3 region has the DNA TGCAGTGCCGGCCCAGGGGCGTTCTCCTACGAGCAGTACTTC. Amino acids: CSAGPGAFSYEQYF.

This rearrangement joins TRBV15 to TRBJ2-7; a possible D gene is TRBD2 (6 bases). The germline V gene encodes CDR1 LNHNV and CDR2 YYDKDF (reference sequence). V lost 1 base to trimming and J lost 0 bases, with 13 bases between them. This CDR3 comprises 16 residues. CDR3 residues: CATSRGWGRYSYEQYF. The DNA of the CDR3 is TGTGCCACCAGCAGAGGGTGGGGGAGGTACTCCTACGAGCAGTACTTC.

This clonotype was counted many times. The chain has TRBV7-9 and TRBJ2-1, with 10 bases matching TRBD2. Germline CDR1 is SEHNR and CDR2 is FQNEAQ (reference sequence). CDR3 size: 15 residues. The CDR3 loop reads CGGSGGAPPYNEQFF. DNA of the CDR3: TGTGGGGGGAGCGGGGGGGCGCCCCCCTACAATGAGCAGTTCTTC.

This clonotype was seen a few times. The CDR3 loop reads CASGTGTGGSYEQYF. The CDR3 DNA follows: TGTGCCAGCGGCACCGGGACAGGCGGTTCCTACGAGCAGTACTTC. The chain couples TRBV11-2 to TRBJ2-7; 8 positions match TRBD1. The V and J ends lost 8 bases and 1 base, in that order; junction bases with no gene match: 10. Germline assignment: CDR1 SGHAT and CDR2 FQNNGV. The CDR3 has 15 amino acids.

A remark on this clonotype: Given a much more abundant clone one base away, this may be a read error. The rearrangement links TRBV7-9 to TRBJ2-2, with 11 bases that match TRBD1. Germline loops: CDR1 SEHNR, CDR2 FQNEAQ (reference sequence). The CDR3 runs to 16 residues. The CDR3 region is CVSSWTGGAYTGELFF. The CDR3 DNA reads as TGTGTCAGCAGCTGGACAGGGGGCGCGTACACCGGGGAGCTGTTTTTT. The complete variable domain, with remaining parts taken from reference TRBV7-9 and TRBJ2-2, reads DTGVSQNPRHKITKRGQNVTFRCDPISEHNRLYWYRQTLGQGPEFLTYFQNEAQLEKSRLLSDRFSAERPKGSFSTLEIQRTEQGDSAMYLCVSSWTGGAYTGELFFGEGSRLTVL.

At least ten counts were recorded for this clonotype. The CDR3 nucleotides read TGCAGCGTTGACCGTGGGCAGTTGAACACTGAAGCTTTCTTT. It yields the protein CSVDRGQLNTEAFF. The rearrangement uses TRBV29-1 and TRBJ1-1; D ambiguous. The CDR3 covers 14 residues. Per the germline V gene, CDR1 is SQVTM and CDR2 is ANQGSEA. The V and J ends lost 3 bases and 0 bases respectively, with 11 bases between them.

Many counts were recorded for this clonotype. The CDR3 region is CASSRPATISGGAFETQYF. CDR3 sequence (DNA): TGTGCCAGCAGCCGACCGGCCACCATTAGCGGGGGGGCCTTCGAGACCCAGTACTTC. V gene TRBV7-2 combines with J gene TRBJ2-5, with 11 nucleotides matching TRBD2. The CDR3 runs to 19 residues. V dropped 5 bases and J dropped 5; count of bases not matched to a gene: 19. Per the germline V gene, CDR1 is SGHTA and CDR2 is FQGNSA.

The V and J genes are TRBV12-3 or TRBV12-4 and TRBJ2-7, with 8 bases matching TRBD2. J lost 7 bases, V lost 5 bases, and 10 bases had no gene match. The CDR3 spans 14 residues. The CDR3 here is CASSPRRGAGEQYF. The CDR3 region has the DNA TGTGCCAGCAGTCCACGGCGGGGGGCGGGAGAGCAGTACTTC.

This clonotype was seen many times. The gene calls are TRBV4-2 and TRBJ2-7, with 8 bases that match TRBD1. Germline V lookup: CDR1 LGHNA, CDR2 YNFKEQ. The CDR3 spans 15 residues. V was clipped by 2 bases and J by 2 bases; unmatched bases: 5. CDR3 bases: TGTGCCAGCAGCCAATCGGACAGGGCCACCTACGAGCAGTACTTC. Protein sequence: CASSQSDRATYEQYF.

V gene TRBV27 combines with J gene TRBJ2-2, with a weak D call TRBD1 (6 bases). Germline loops: CDR1 MNHEY, CDR2 SMNVEV (reference sequence). Deletions cut 7 bases from V and 4 bases from J, with 10 bases between. The CDR3 spans 13 residues. The CDR3 here is CASTRGSTGELFF. The CDR3 DNA follows: TGTGCCAGCACCAGGGGTAGCACCGGGGAGCTGTTTTTT.

A few counts support this clonotype. The CDR3 sequence: CASSSISQSNWGNTIYF. For the CDR3, the DNA is TGCGCCAGCAGTTCTATCAGCCAGTCAAACTGGGGAAACACCATATATTTT. The chain joins TRBV5-1 to TRBJ1-3, with D uncertain. The CDR3 is 17 residues long. Germline V CDR1 and CDR2: SGHRS, YFSETQ. V was pared by 5 bases and J by 4 bases, with 22 bases between.

This clonotype has a handful of counts. The CDR3 loop is CASSLAGRGNEKLFF. The CDR3 region has the DNA TGCGCCAGCAGCTTGGCCGGTCGGGGAAATGAAAAACTGTTTTTT. This chain links TRBV5-1 with TRBJ1-4; D uncertain. Germline V CDR1 and CDR2: SGHRS, YFSETQ. The CDR3 covers 15 residues. Trimming stripped 0 bases from V and 5 bases from J, with 11 bases between.